A selection of T cell receptor beta chains follows, all from one sample in a study of blood T cells in healthy people across ages. MiXCR, run by TCRdb on the 5' RACE reads, gives a single entry per CDR3 protein. Among about 830,000 distinct CDR3 sequences, 58% were seen once, and the ten largest hold 22%. Sequencing was performed on blood. The receptors were sampled from a man in his thirties or forties in good health. CDR3s include the opening cysteine and the closing phenylalanine or tryptophan. Clone size is not always given. Where it is, it says once, few, many or a class for expanded clones.

clone size,V gene,J gene,CDR3 protein
-,TRBV6-5,TRBJ2-7,CASSGLARSSYEQYF
-,TRBV10-1,TRBJ2-1,CASSESGTGRQFF
-,TRBV12-3/TRBV12-4,TRBJ2-7,CASSPDSSTYEQYF
few,TRBV29-1,TRBJ2-1,CSVTEGLEQFF
-,TRBV7-9,TRBJ2-1,CASSLARASGSGNEQFF
-,TRBV20-1,TRBJ1-1,CSARVDIVKNTEAFF
-,TRBV20-1,-,CSARGYAPEQYF
once,TRBV19,TRBJ2-7,CASSMAQGWKGEQYF
few,TRBV15,TRBJ2-1,CATRDSHNEQFF
-,TRBV7-2,TRBJ1-5,CASSLAARGPQHF
many,TRBV7-2,TRBJ2-7,CASSLAVDVGAEQYF
-,TRBV20-1,TRBJ2-3,CSASPGTDTQYF
few,TRBV4-2,TRBJ2-7,CASSHSLDYEQYF
-,TRBV6-1,TRBJ2-7,CASTSGRSGGEQYF
once,TRBV10-3,TRBJ2-5,CAVSDPGTPQETQYF
-,TRBV4-3,TRBJ1-2,CASSQDLGGLFSYTF
-,TRBV4-2,TRBJ1-2,CASSQIRQGANGYTF
-,TRBV20-1,TRBJ1-6,CSASDGTMPGRKYNSPLHF
-,TRBV20-1,TRBJ2-1,CSARERPSSYNEQFF
-,TRBV6-6,TRBJ2-1,CASTLTSGGTNNEQFF
-,TRBV4-3,TRBJ2-5,CASSQAPDSLREQYF
-,TRBV10-3,TRBJ2-7,CAIKNRLSYEQYF
-,TRBV28,TRBJ2-3,CASSRQGRSADTQYF
once,TRBV10-3,TRBJ2-1,CAVSGYQSGEQFF
-,TRBV28,TRBJ1-6,CASNSDRATSPLHF
once,TRBV27,TRBJ2-2,CASGAGGAVTGELFF
-,TRBV20-1,TRBJ1-2,CSAPGVYGYTF
-,TRBV15,TRBJ2-7,CATSREGDPYEQYF
-,TRBV7-9,TRBJ1-5,CASSLGIGQPQHF
-,TRBV5-1,TRBJ2-7,CASSQRTSVRNEQYF
many,TRBV20-1,TRBJ2-1,CSAMSVVGGIYNEQFF
-,TRBV28,TRBJ2-1,CASRDRDTPSDNEQFF
-,TRBV20-1,TRBJ2-7,CSAQSGGGWSSYEQYF
-,TRBV21-1,TRBJ2-7,CASSKPGTGDEQYF
-,TRBV3-1,-,CASSQDRAPIQYF
-,TRBV7-2,TRBJ2-1,CASSVGLAGDDEQFF
-,TRBV7-2,TRBJ2-3,CASRPTSFDTQYF
few,TRBV7-2,TRBJ1-2,CASSPSWGLSGAMGYTF
-,TRBV10-2,-,CASSDNGPYEQYF
once,TRBV3-1,TRBJ1-1,CASSQINGAGDAFF